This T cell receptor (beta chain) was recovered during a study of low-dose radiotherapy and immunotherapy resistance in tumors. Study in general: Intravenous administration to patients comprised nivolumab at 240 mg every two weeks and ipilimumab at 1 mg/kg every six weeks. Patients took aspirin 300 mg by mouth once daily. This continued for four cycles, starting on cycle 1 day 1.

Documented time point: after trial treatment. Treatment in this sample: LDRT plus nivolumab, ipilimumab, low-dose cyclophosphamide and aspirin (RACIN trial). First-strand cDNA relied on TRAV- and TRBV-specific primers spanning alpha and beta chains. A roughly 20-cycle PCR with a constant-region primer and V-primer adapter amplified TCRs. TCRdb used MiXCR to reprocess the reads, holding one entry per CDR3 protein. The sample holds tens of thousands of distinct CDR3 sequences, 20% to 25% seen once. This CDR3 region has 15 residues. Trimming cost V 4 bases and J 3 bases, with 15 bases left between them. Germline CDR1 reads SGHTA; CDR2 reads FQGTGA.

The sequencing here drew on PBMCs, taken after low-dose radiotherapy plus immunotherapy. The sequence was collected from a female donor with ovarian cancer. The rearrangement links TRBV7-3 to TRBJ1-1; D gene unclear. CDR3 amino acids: CASSSSDLGDTEAFF. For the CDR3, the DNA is TGTGCCAGCAGCTCCTCGGACCTCGGGGACACTGAAGCTTTCTTT.